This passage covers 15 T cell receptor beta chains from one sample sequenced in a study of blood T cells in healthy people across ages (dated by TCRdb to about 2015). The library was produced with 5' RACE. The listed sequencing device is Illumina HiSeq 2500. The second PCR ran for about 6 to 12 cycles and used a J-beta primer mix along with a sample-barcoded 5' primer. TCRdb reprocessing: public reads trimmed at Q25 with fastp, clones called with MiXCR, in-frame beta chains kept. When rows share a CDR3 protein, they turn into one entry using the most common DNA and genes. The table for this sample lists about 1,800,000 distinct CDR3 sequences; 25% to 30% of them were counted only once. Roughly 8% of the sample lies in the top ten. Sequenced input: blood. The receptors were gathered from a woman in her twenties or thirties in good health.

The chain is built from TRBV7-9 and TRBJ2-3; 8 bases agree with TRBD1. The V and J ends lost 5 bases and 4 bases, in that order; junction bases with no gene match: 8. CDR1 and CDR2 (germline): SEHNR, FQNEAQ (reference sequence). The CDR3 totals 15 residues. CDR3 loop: CASSPRQGSADTQYF. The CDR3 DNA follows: TGTGCCAGCAGCCCACGACAGGGGAGCGCAGATACGCAGTATTTT.

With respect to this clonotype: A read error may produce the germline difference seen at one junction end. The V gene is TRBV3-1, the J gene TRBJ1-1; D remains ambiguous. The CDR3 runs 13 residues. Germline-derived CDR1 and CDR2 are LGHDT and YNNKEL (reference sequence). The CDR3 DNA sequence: TGTGCCAGCAGCCCTGACGGAGGGATTGAAGTTTTCTTT. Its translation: CASSPDGGIEVFF.

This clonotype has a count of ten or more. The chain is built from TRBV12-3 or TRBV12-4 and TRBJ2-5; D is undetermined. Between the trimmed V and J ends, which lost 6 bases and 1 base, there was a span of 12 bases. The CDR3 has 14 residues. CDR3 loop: CASRPSWGQETQYF. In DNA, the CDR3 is TGTGCCAGCAGACCCTCCTGGGGCCAAGAGACCCAGTACTTC.

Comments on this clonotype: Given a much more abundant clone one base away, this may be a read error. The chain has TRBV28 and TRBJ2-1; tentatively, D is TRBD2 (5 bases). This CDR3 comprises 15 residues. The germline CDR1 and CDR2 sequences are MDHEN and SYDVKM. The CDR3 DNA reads TGTGGCAGCAGTCCCGTGGGCTGGGAGCGTAATGAGCAGTTCTTC. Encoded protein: CGSSPVGWERNEQFF.

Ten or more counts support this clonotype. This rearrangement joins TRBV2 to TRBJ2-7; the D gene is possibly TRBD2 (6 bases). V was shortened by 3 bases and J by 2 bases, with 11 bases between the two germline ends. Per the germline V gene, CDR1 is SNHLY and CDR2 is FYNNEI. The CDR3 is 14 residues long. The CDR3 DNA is TGTGCCAGCAGTGAGGGGGGACCCCCCTACGAGCAGTACTTC. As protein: CASSEGGPPYEQYF.

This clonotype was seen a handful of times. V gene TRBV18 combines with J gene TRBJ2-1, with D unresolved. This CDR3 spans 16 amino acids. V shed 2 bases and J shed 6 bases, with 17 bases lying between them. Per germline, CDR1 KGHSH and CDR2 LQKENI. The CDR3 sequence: CASSPAIDGRTNEQFF. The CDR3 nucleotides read TGTGCCAGCTCACCAGCGATTGATGGACGCACCAATGAGCAGTTCTTC. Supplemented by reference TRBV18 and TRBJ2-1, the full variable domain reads NAGVMQNPRHLVRRRGQEARLRCSPMKGHSHVYWYRQLPEEGLKFMVYLQKENIIDESGMPKERFSAEFPKEGPSILRIQQVVRGDSAAYFCASSPAIDGRTNEQFFGPGTRLTVL.

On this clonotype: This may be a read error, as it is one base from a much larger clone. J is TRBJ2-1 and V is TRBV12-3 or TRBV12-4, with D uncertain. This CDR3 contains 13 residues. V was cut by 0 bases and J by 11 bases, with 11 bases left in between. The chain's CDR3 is CASSLASPYQQFF. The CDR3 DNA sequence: TGTGCCAGCAGTTTAGCCAGCCCCTACCAGCAGTTCTTC.

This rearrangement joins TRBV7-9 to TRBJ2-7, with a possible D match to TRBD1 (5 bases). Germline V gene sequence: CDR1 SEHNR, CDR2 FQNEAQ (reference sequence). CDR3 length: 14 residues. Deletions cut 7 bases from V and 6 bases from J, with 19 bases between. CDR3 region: CASTSQGLISEQYF. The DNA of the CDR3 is TGTGCCAGCACCTCCCAGGGCCTTATTTCCGAGCAGTACTTC.

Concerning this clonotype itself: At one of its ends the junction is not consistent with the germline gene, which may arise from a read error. The CDR3 sequence: CASSLKGLGSDAQYF. In nucleotides, the CDR3 is TGCGCCAGCAGCTTAAAGGGACTAGGTTCAGATGCGCAGTATTTT. V and J are TRBV5-1 and TRBJ2-3; 8 nucleotides line up with TRBD2. The CDR3 contains 15 residues. Germline V CDR1 and CDR2: SGHRS, YFSETQ.

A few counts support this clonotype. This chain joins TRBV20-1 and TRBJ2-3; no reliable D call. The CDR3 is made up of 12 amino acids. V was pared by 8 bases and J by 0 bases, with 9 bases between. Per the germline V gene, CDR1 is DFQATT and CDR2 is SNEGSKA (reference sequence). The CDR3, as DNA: TGCAGTTTAAAGCTGAGCACAGATACGCAGTATTTT. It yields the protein CSLKLSTDTQYF.

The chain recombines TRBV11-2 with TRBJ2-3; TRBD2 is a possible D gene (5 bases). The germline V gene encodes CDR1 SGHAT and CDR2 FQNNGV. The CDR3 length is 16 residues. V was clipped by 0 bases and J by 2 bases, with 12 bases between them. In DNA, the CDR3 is TGTGCCAGCAGCTTAGATGCCGTTCTAGCCACAGATACGCAGTATTTT. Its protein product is CASSLDAVLATDTQYF.

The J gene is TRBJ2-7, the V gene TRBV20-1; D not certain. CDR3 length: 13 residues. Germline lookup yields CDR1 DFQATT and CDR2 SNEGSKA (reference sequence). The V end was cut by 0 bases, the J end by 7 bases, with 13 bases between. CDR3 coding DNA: TGCAGTGCTAGAGATGGGTACCTATCTGAGCAGTACTTC. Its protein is CSARDGYLSEQYF.

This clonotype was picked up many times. CDR3 sequence reads: CASSRLPGGNIQYF. The CDR3 bases are TGCGCCAGCAGTCGCCTGCCGGGGGGGAACATTCAGTACTTC. V and J are TRBV4-3 and TRBJ2-4, with 8 bases that match TRBD2. The CDR3 has 14 residues. Per the germline V gene, CDR1 is LGHNA and CDR2 is YSLEER. The V and J ends lost 6 bases and 7 bases, in that order; junction bases with no gene match: 8.

CDR3 sequence: CASSLVLAGGSPVYF. CDR3 nucleotides: TGTGCCAGCAGTCTAGTACTAGCGGGGGGTTCACCGGTGTATTTT. The V and J genes are TRBV12-3 or TRBV12-4 and TRBJ2-3; 12 positions agree with TRBD2. The ends lost 5 bases at V and 14 bases at J; junction bases unmatched: 14. CDR3 length: 15 residues.

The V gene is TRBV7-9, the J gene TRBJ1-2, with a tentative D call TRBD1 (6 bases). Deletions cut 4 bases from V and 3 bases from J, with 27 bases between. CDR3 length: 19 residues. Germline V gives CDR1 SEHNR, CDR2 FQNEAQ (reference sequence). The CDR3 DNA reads TGTGCCAGCAGCTCGGACAGTCGGGGTCTGGATCTCTATGACTATGGCTACACCTTC. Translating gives CASSSDSRGLDLYDYGYTF.